The source of this TCR beta chain is a study of blood T cell repertoires in COVID-19. Looking at the study overall: The origin of the acute and convalescent COVID-19 samples was the United States, Italy and Spain. PBMCs, B-cell-depleted T cells, or T cells were the source of the cDNA or gDNA that made up the material.

Per the original methods: Estimation of nucleated cell counts was performed using reference gene primer amplification. Sequencing was performed with immunoSEQ multiplex PCR; in TCRdb, only in-frame clones are kept and a portion is missing. Clonal size and the V and J genes are those of that table, whereas D and trimming came from the DNA. The sample has hundreds of thousands of clones, roughly 83% seen once. The CDR3 contains 14 residues. Trimming pared 7 bases from V and 1 base from J, leaving 11 bases between. Germline values: CDR1 SGHVS, CDR2 FQNEAQ. V usage is TRBV7-8 and J usage is TRBJ1-5; the D gene is possibly TRBD1 (5 bases). Sequencing input: peripheral blood. The sequence was obtained from a man between 35 and 55 years old with acute or convalescent COVID-19. CDR3 DNA: TGTGCCAGCACCTCAGGGTTGAGCAATCAGCCCCAGCATTTT. Its translation is CASTSGLSNQPQHF.